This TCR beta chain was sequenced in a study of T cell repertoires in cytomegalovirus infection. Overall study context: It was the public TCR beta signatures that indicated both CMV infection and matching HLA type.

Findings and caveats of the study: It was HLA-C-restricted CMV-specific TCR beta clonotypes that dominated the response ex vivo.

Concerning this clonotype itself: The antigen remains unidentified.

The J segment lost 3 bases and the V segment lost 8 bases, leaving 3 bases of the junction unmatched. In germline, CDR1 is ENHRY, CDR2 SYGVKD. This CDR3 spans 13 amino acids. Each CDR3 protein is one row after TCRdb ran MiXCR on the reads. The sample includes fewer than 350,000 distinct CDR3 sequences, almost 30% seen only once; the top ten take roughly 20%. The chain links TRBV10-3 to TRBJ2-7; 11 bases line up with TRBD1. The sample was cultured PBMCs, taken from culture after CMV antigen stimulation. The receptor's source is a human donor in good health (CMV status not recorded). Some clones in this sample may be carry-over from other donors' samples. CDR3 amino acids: CAIAGTGGYEQYF. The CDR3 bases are TGTGCCATCGCCGGGACAGGGGGCTACGAGCAGTACTTC.